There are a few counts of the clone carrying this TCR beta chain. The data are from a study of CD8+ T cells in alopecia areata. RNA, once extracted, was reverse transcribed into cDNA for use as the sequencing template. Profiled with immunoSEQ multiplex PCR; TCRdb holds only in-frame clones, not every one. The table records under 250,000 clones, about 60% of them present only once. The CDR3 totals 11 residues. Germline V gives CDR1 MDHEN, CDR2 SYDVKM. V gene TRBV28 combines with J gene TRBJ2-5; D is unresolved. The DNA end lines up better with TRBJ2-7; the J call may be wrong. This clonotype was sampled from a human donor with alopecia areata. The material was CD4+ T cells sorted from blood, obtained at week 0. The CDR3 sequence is CASSLTYEQYF. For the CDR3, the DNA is TGTGCCAGCAGTTTAACCTACGAGCAGTACTTC.